This T cell receptor (beta chain) was sequenced for a study of blood T cell repertoires in COVID-19. At the level of the study: Samples came from the United States, Italy and Spain, spanning acute and convalescent COVID-19.

Germline CDR1 and CDR2: SGHRS and YFSETQ. The length of the CDR3 is 13 residues. The ends lost 4 bases at V and 7 bases at J; junction bases unmatched: 4. This table comes from immunoSEQ multiplex PCR, and its TCRdb copy is limited to in-frame clones, with some not included. The sample has roughly 670,000 clones; 90% are singletons. The receptor's source is a woman under 30 with acute or convalescent COVID-19. The chain employs TRBV5-1 and TRBJ1-4, with TRBD1 matching over 7 bases. Sequenced sample: peripheral blood. The CDR3 protein is CASSLDRFEKLFF. The CDR3 bases are TGCGCCAGCAGCCTGGACAGGTTTGAAAAACTGTTTTTT.